A selection of T cell receptor beta chains follows, all from one sample in a study of blood T cell repertoires in COVID-19. This table comes from immunoSEQ multiplex PCR, and its TCRdb copy is limited to in-frame clones, with some not included. The sample lists around 230,000 clones, roughly 80% occurring once. The sample consisted of peripheral blood. The receptors come from an elderly woman with acute or convalescent COVID-19. The CDR3 runs from the conserved cysteine through the conserved F or W. A D gene is named only where the DNA matches it firmly. Size is omitted from some rows. Given values are once, few, many or a class for expanded clones.

v_call: TRBV2; j_call: TRBJ1-6; d_call: .; clone_size: .; cdr3_nt: TGTGCCAGCCATGTAAGTGGGCAGTATAATTCACCCCTCCACTTT; cdr3_aa: CASHVSGQYNSPLHF
v_call: TRBV7-2; j_call: TRBJ1-4; d_call: .; clone_size: .; cdr3_nt: TGTGCCAGCAGCACGCAGGGTGCAACTAATGAAAAACTGTTTTTT; cdr3_aa: CASSTQGATNEKLFF
v_call: TRBV19; j_call: TRBJ1-5; d_call: .; clone_size: .; cdr3_nt: TGTGCCAGTAGTATAGATCCGAGTCAGCCCCAGCATTTT; cdr3_aa: CASSIDPSQPQHF
v_call: TRBV12-2; j_call: TRBJ1-3; d_call: .; clone_size: many; cdr3_nt: TGTGCAAGTCGCCACGGACAGGGGGCTGCCATATATTTT; cdr3_aa: CASRHGQGAAIYF
v_call: TRBV6-5; j_call: TRBJ1-5; d_call: TRBD1; clone_size: many; cdr3_nt: TGTGCCAGCAGGAAGGGGGCCGGTCAGCCCCAGCATTTT; cdr3_aa: CASRKGAGQPQHF
v_call: TRBV5-6; j_call: TRBJ1-1; d_call: .; clone_size: .; cdr3_nt: TGTGCCAGCAGCCTGGGGAGAGGGTCCCCCGGAGCTTTCTTT; cdr3_aa: CASSLGRGSPGAFF
v_call: TRBV11-2; j_call: TRBJ1-6; d_call: TRBD1; clone_size: .; cdr3_nt: TGTGCCAGCAGCCTACCACAGGGGAGGTATAATTCACCCCTCCACTTT; cdr3_aa: CASSLPQGRYNSPLHF
v_call: TRBV29-1; j_call: TRBJ2-5; d_call: .; clone_size: .; cdr3_nt: TGCAGCGTTGGGCCGCAGGGAGGTGAGACCCAGTACTTC; cdr3_aa: CSVGPQGGETQYF
v_call: TRBV7-9; j_call: TRBJ2-1; d_call: TRBD1; clone_size: .; cdr3_nt: TGTGCCAGCAGCTTTTCCCCCTACAGGGGCGATGAGCAGTTCTTC; cdr3_aa: CASSFSPYRGDEQFF
v_call: TRBV28; j_call: TRBJ1-2; d_call: .; clone_size: .; cdr3_nt: TGTGCCAGCAGTCCCCTTAGAGGGGCGGGAGGCTACACCTTC; cdr3_aa: CASSPLRGAGGYTF
v_call: TRBV15; j_call: TRBJ1-5; d_call: .; clone_size: .; cdr3_nt: TGTGCCACCAGCAGAGAACAGAATAGCAATCAGCCCCAGCATTTT; cdr3_aa: CATSREQNSNQPQHF
v_call: TRBV4-2; j_call: TRBJ2-1; d_call: .; clone_size: .; cdr3_nt: TGTGCGGCCCCACCCAAAGCGGGCGGGACCTACAATGAGCAGTTCTTC; cdr3_aa: CAAPPKAGGTYNEQFF
v_call: TRBV4-1; j_call: TRBJ1-2; d_call: TRBD1; clone_size: .; cdr3_nt: TGCGCCAGCAGCCAAGAGAGGGGACAGGCTAATAACTATGGCTACACCTTC; cdr3_aa: CASSQERGQANNYGYTF
v_call: TRBV2; j_call: TRBJ1-5; d_call: .; clone_size: .; cdr3_nt: TGTGCCAGCACCATTGGTAGAGACAATCAGCCCCAGCATTTT; cdr3_aa: CASTIGRDNQPQHF
v_call: TRBV6-5; j_call: TRBJ2-2; d_call: TRBD1; clone_size: .; cdr3_nt: TGTGCCAGCGGGACAGGCCGGGGCACCGGGGAGCTGTTTTTT; cdr3_aa: CASGTGRGTGELFF
v_call: TRBV9; j_call: TRBJ1-4; d_call: .; clone_size: .; cdr3_nt: TGTGCCAGCAGCGTAACAGCGGGACCCGCGCGTGAAAAACTGTTTTTT; cdr3_aa: CASSVTAGPAREKLFF
v_call: TRBV18; j_call: TRBJ1-2; d_call: TRBD1; clone_size: .; cdr3_nt: TGTGCCAGCTCACCACCCCGCGGACAGGGGCTAGGCTACACCTTC; cdr3_aa: CASSPPRGQGLGYTF
v_call: TRBV4-1; j_call: TRBJ1-3; d_call: .; clone_size: .; cdr3_nt: TGCGCCAGCAGCCTCTCCGGGACAAAGGGTGGAAACACCATATATTTT; cdr3_aa: CASSLSGTKGGNTIYF
v_call: TRBV5-1; j_call: TRBJ2-5; d_call: TRBD1; clone_size: .; cdr3_nt: TGCGCCAGCAGCCTGGACAGGGCCCAAGAGACCCAGTACTTC; cdr3_aa: CASSLDRAQETQYF
v_call: TRBV9; j_call: TRBJ2-5; d_call: .; clone_size: .; cdr3_nt: TGTGCCAGCAGCCCAACCGGAGGTATCGGGGAGACCCAGTACTTC; cdr3_aa: CASSPTGGIGETQYF
v_call: TRBV6-1; j_call: TRBJ2-1; d_call: .; clone_size: .; cdr3_nt: TGTGCCAGCAGTGAAGAGCTTCAGTTCTTC; cdr3_aa: CASSEELQFF
v_call: TRBV28; j_call: TRBJ2-3; d_call: .; clone_size: .; cdr3_nt: TGTGCCAGCAGTTTCAGCTCCCGGGCAGATACGCAGTATTTT; cdr3_aa: CASSFSSRADTQYF
v_call: TRBV5-5; j_call: TRBJ2-3; d_call: TRBD2; clone_size: once; cdr3_nt: TGTGCCAGCAGCTCTGGGACTAGCGGGGGGGCGATAGATACGCAGTATTTT; cdr3_aa: CASSSGTSGGAIDTQYF
v_call: TRBV6-1; j_call: TRBJ2-3; d_call: .; clone_size: .; cdr3_nt: TGTGCCAGCAGTGAATTGCAGGGGCTTGGTCTGTATTTT; cdr3_aa: CASSELQGLGLYF
v_call: TRBV15; j_call: TRBJ1-5; d_call: TRBD1; clone_size: .; cdr3_nt: TGTGCCACCAGCAGATATACGGGACAGGGGAAAGGTGGCAATCAGCCCCAGCATTTT; cdr3_aa: CATSRYTGQGKGGNQPQHF
v_call: TRBV5-6; j_call: TRBJ2-7; d_call: .; clone_size: .; cdr3_nt: TGTGCCAGCAGCTTGAGAGGGGGAATTGGCGAGCAGTACTTC; cdr3_aa: CASSLRGGIGEQYF
v_call: TRBV11-2; j_call: TRBJ2-1; d_call: .; clone_size: .; cdr3_nt: TGTGCCAGCAGCTTAGCGGCAGCGACCTACAATGAGCAGTTCTTC; cdr3_aa: CASSLAAATYNEQFF
v_call: TRBV6-5; j_call: TRBJ1-2; d_call: .; clone_size: .; cdr3_nt: TGTGCCAGCAGTATGACTGGGGAGGGCTACACCTTC; cdr3_aa: CASSMTGEGYTF
v_call: TRBV30; j_call: TRBJ1-4; d_call: TRBD1; clone_size: .; cdr3_nt: TGTGCCTGGAGCGGTTCCTCAGGGGGGATGGATGAAAAACTGTTTTTT; cdr3_aa: CAWSGSSGGMDEKLFF
v_call: TRBV5-1; j_call: TRBJ2-3; d_call: .; clone_size: .; cdr3_nt: TGCGCCAGCAGCTCCCACTCCCCCAGCACAGATACGCAGTATTTT; cdr3_aa: CASSSHSPSTDTQYF
v_call: TRBV7-9; j_call: TRBJ2-1; d_call: TRBD1; clone_size: .; cdr3_nt: TGTGCCAGCAGCTCGACAGGGATAAGTGAAAATGAGCAGTTCTTC; cdr3_aa: CASSSTGISENEQFF
v_call: TRBV5-1; j_call: TRBJ1-3; d_call: .; clone_size: .; cdr3_nt: TGCGCCAGCAGCTTGTATAATCCAAGCAATGGAAACACCATATATTTT; cdr3_aa: CASSLYNPSNGNTIYF
v_call: TRBV19; j_call: TRBJ1-1; d_call: TRBD1; clone_size: .; cdr3_nt: TGTGCCAGTAGTATTCCAAGACAGGGGGCAACTGAAGCTTTCTTT; cdr3_aa: CASSIPRQGATEAFF
v_call: TRBV6-5; j_call: TRBJ2-2; d_call: TRBD2; clone_size: .; cdr3_nt: TGTGCCAGCAGGACTAGCGGGGGATACACCGGGGAGCTGTTTTTT; cdr3_aa: CASRTSGGYTGELFF
v_call: TRBV3-1/TRBV3-2; j_call: TRBJ2-5; d_call: TRBD2; clone_size: .; cdr3_nt: TGTGCCAGCAGCCAAGATCAGGCGGGGGGGCACCTAGAGACCCAGTACTTC; cdr3_aa: CASSQDQAGGHLETQYF
v_call: TRBV9; j_call: TRBJ2-2; d_call: TRBD1; clone_size: .; cdr3_nt: TGTGCCAGCAGCGTAGTACAGGGGGCAGACGGGGAGCTGTTTTTT; cdr3_aa: CASSVVQGADGELFF
v_call: TRBV2; j_call: TRBJ1-5; d_call: .; clone_size: .; cdr3_nt: TGTGCCAGCAGGACGGACTTGAATCAGCCCCAGCATTTT; cdr3_aa: CASRTDLNQPQHF
v_call: TRBV19; j_call: TRBJ1-5; d_call: .; clone_size: once; cdr3_nt: TGTGCCAGTAGTATACAGGGTAGCCGCAATCAGCCCCAGCATTTT; cdr3_aa: CASSIQGSRNQPQHF
v_call: TRBV7-3; j_call: TRBJ1-5; d_call: .; clone_size: .; cdr3_nt: TGTGCCAGCAGAGCCCCCGAAGGCAATCAGCCCCAGCATTTT; cdr3_aa: CASRAPEGNQPQHF
v_call: TRBV29-1; j_call: TRBJ1-2; d_call: .; clone_size: .; cdr3_nt: TGCAGCGTTCCGAAAGGCGGAATGACCGCAGCTAACTATGGCTACACCTTC; cdr3_aa: CSVPKGGMTAANYGYTF
v_call: TRBV19; j_call: TRBJ2-2; d_call: TRBD1; clone_size: once; cdr3_nt: TGTGCCAGTAGTATAGGAACAGGGGGCCTCGGGGAGCTGTTTTTT; cdr3_aa: CASSIGTGGLGELFF
v_call: TRBV2; j_call: TRBJ2-1; d_call: TRBD1; clone_size: .; cdr3_nt: TGTGCCACCCGAATGGACAGGGTGGGGACCAATGAGCAGTTCTTC; cdr3_aa: CATRMDRVGTNEQFF
v_call: TRBV28; j_call: TRBJ1-5; d_call: TRBD1; clone_size: once; cdr3_nt: TGTGCCAGCAGTGAGGGCCGCACGGATTCCGGGACAGGGGCCAATCAGCCCCAGCATTTT; cdr3_aa: CASSEGRTDSGTGANQPQHF
v_call: TRBV9; j_call: TRBJ1-1; d_call: .; clone_size: .; cdr3_nt: TGTGCCAGCAGCCCTCGTTCCGGGACACCGAACACTGAAGCTTTCTTT; cdr3_aa: CASSPRSGTPNTEAFF
v_call: TRBV19; j_call: TRBJ1-5; d_call: TRBD1; clone_size: .; cdr3_nt: TGTGCCAGTAGCAATACAGGGGGTAATCAGCCCCAGCATTTT; cdr3_aa: CASSNTGGNQPQHF
v_call: TRBV2; j_call: TRBJ2-2; d_call: .; clone_size: .; cdr3_nt: TGTGCCAGCAGTAGAGATAGGGGGGGCTCCACCGGGGAGCTGTTTTTT; cdr3_aa: CASSRDRGGSTGELFF
v_call: TRBV27; j_call: TRBJ2-1; d_call: TRBD1; clone_size: .; cdr3_nt: TGTGCCAGCACCTCTGGACAGGGAAGGTATTACAATGAGCAGTTCTTC; cdr3_aa: CASTSGQGRYYNEQFF
v_call: TRBV27; j_call: TRBJ2-1; d_call: .; clone_size: .; cdr3_nt: TGTGCCAGCAGGGAGCTCAATGAGCAGTTCTTC; cdr3_aa: CASRELNEQFF
v_call: TRBV2; j_call: TRBJ1-5; d_call: .; clone_size: .; cdr3_nt: TGTGCCAGCAGTGAAGAGGCCGGGAGTTGGGCCCAGCATTTT; cdr3_aa: CASSEEAGSWAQHF
v_call: TRBV29-1; j_call: TRBJ1-2; d_call: .; clone_size: .; cdr3_nt: TGCAGCGTTGATCTACGGAGCTATGGCTACACCTTC; cdr3_aa: CSVDLRSYGYTF
v_call: TRBV5-4; j_call: TRBJ2-3; d_call: TRBD2; clone_size: .; cdr3_nt: TGTGCCAGCAGCTTGGATCTAGCGGGGGGGACTAGCACAGATACGCAGTATTTT; cdr3_aa: CASSLDLAGGTSTDTQYF
v_call: TRBV27; j_call: TRBJ1-6; d_call: TRBD1; clone_size: .; cdr3_nt: TGTGCCAGCAGTTCCAGACAGGGACCTAATTCACCCCTCCACTTT; cdr3_aa: CASSSRQGPNSPLHF
v_call: TRBV2; j_call: TRBJ2-7; d_call: TRBD1; clone_size: once; cdr3_nt: TGTGCCAGCAAACCGGGACAGGGGAGGGTGAGTGAGCAGTACTTC; cdr3_aa: CASKPGQGRVSEQYF
v_call: TRBV6-5; j_call: TRBJ2-1; d_call: TRBD1; clone_size: .; cdr3_nt: TGTGCCAGCAGTTACGAGGGGGCCAATGAGCAGTTCTTC; cdr3_aa: CASSYEGANEQFF
v_call: TRBV5-1; j_call: TRBJ2-7; d_call: TRBD1; clone_size: .; cdr3_nt: TGCGCCAGCAGCTTGGCCGGGACAGGGGATTCCTACGAGCAGTACTTC; cdr3_aa: CASSLAGTGDSYEQYF